A selection of T cell receptor beta chains follows, all from one sample in a study of control samples from healthy donors and cancer patients. Data came from immunoSEQ multiplex PCR; TCRdb stores just in-frame clones and leaves some out. Of under 60,000 clones in the sample, 94% were seen once. The specimen was blood. The receptor set was obtained from a young man in good health. CDR3s include the opening cysteine and the closing phenylalanine or tryptophan. D genes are given only for firm matches. Only part of the rows carry a size: once, few, many, or a class if the clone is expanded.

length	V	J	size	D	DNA	CDR3
14	TRBV7-8	TRBJ2-5	-	-	TGTGCCAGCAGCTTAGAATACGGCAGAGAGACCCAGTACTTC	CASSLEYGRETQYF
13	TRBV9	TRBJ1-2	-	-	TGTGCCACCAAAAGGTTTGAAGAATATGGCTACACCTTC	CATKRFEEYGYTF
13	TRBV29-1	TRBJ2-7	-	TRBD1	TGCAGCGTTGGGACAGGGGACAGGGGCGAGCAGTACTTC	CSVGTGDRGEQYF
12	TRBV11-1	TRBJ2-7	-	-	TGTGCCAGCAGCTTGGGGTCCTACGAGCAGTACTTC	CASSLGSYEQYF
13	TRBV30	TRBJ1-1	-	-	TGTGCCTGGAGTAGATTCGAATACACTGAAGCTTTCTTT	CAWSRFEYTEAFF
12	TRBV29-1	TRBJ1-2	-	-	TGCAGCGTTAGGTCAGGAAACTATGGCTACACCTTC	CSVRSGNYGYTF
14	TRBV5-1	TRBJ2-3	-	-	TGCGCCAGCGCCGAGGGAGAAAGCACAGATACGCAGTATTTT	CASAEGESTDTQYF
14	TRBV14	TRBJ2-5	-	-	TGTGCCAGTAGCCAAGCCCGGGGGCGAGAGACCCAGTACTTC	CASSQARGRETQYF
12	TRBV30	TRBJ1-1	-	-	TGTGCCTGGAGTTGGGCTGACACTGAAGCTTTCTTT	CAWSWADTEAFF
14	TRBV9	TRBJ1-2	-	-	TGTGCCAGCAGCCCCGACGGGCTAAAGTATGGCTACACCTTC	CASSPDGLKYGYTF
14	TRBV5-1	TRBJ2-5	-	-	TGCGCCAGCAGCCGCGGGGACGGCCAAGAGACCCAGTACTTC	CASSRGDGQETQYF
12	TRBV11-3	TRBJ2-7	-	-	TGTGCCAGCAGCCCGTGGGGGAAAGGCCCTGACTTC	CASSPWGKGPDF
16	TRBV7-2	TRBJ2-5	-	-	TGTGCCAGCAGACCCGGATGGGGGGGGCCTAAAGCGACCCAGTACTTC	CASRPGWGGPKATQYF
14	TRBV2	TRBJ2-7	once	-	TGTGCCAGCATGGTAGGACAGATGACCTACGAGCAGTACTTC	CASMVGQMTYEQYF
17	TRBV7-6	TRBJ2-7	-	TRBD1	TGTGCCAGCAGCCCGCGCCCCCAGGGGGTTCCCTCCTACGAGCAGTACTTC	CASSPRPQGVPSYEQYF
15	TRBV6-5	TRBJ1-3	-	-	TGTGCCAGCAGTTCCGGGGTCGAGTCCGGAAACACCATATATTTT	CASSSGVESGNTIYF
14	TRBV5-1	TRBJ2-2	-	-	TGCGCCAGCAGCTTGCAGGGAGTTACCGGGGAGCTGTTTTTT	CASSLQGVTGELFF
13	TRBV7-9	TRBJ1-5	-	-	TGTGCCAGCACCTATAATGAGGGTCAGCCCCAGCATTTT	CASTYNEGQPQHF
15	TRBV10-3	TRBJ2-3	-	TRBD2	TGTGCCATCAGTTCAGCGGGGGGGCCAGGAGATACGCAGTATTTT	CAISSAGGPGDTQYF
15	TRBV9	TRBJ1-4	-	-	TGTGCCAGCAGCGTAGAGGGAGGGGATTATGAAAAACTGTTTTTT	CASSVEGGDYEKLFF
13	TRBV6-2/TRBV6-3	TRBJ1-5	-	-	TGTGCCAGCAGTTACATCCTACATCAGCCCCAGCATTTT	CASSYILHQPQHF